What follows are 10 T cell receptor beta chains derived from one specimen sequenced in a study of Ad26.COV2.S vaccination and SARS-CoV-2 variants. Treatment of the sample: some 20 received Ad26.COV2.S at low or high dose, single or two shots; five or six received placebo; per-sample allocation not given. Samples were taken on day 63 after the first vaccine or placebo injection. Sequenced by immunoSEQ multiplex PCR; TCRdb stores in-frame clones only, minus some. The data show some 410,000 clones, approximately 92% seen once. The starting material was peripheral blood, obtained in a trial of Ad26.COV2.S vaccine versus placebo. The source of these receptors is a person aged 18-60 years who received the Ad26.COV2.S COVID-19 vaccine or a placebo.

This chain connects TRBV7-6 to TRBJ2-7; 8 bases are shared with TRBD2. The V segment lost 5 bases and the J segment 1 base; nucleotides outside the gene matches: 13. The CDR3 is made up of 17 amino acids. Germline lookup yields CDR1 SGHVS and CDR2 FNYEAQ. CDR3 nucleotides: TGTGCCAGCAGCCACACGGCGGGGGGCAGAGGATCCTACGAGCAGTACTTC. Protein sequence: CASSHTAGGRGSYEQYF.

The chain joins TRBV4-3 to TRBJ2-7, with D unresolved. Trimming pared 0 bases from V and 5 bases from J, leaving 11 bases between. Germline values: CDR1 LGHNA, CDR2 YSLEER. There are 14 residues in the CDR3. In DNA, the CDR3 is TGCGCCAGCAGCCAAGACAGGAACCTAGACGAGCAGTACTTC. This codes for CASSQDRNLDEQYF.

The rearrangement uses TRBV4-3 and TRBJ1-5; D call uncertain. The V gene's germline CDR1 is LGHNA and CDR2 YSLEER. CDR3 size: 15 residues. Trimming removed 0 bases at V and 0 bases at J, with 6 bases between. CDR3: CASSQDPDSNQPQHF. As DNA, the CDR3 is TGCGCCAGCAGCCAAGACCCAGATAGCAATCAGCCCCAGCATTTT.

The chain recombines TRBV27 with TRBJ2-3; a possible D gene is TRBD1 (6 bases). V was cut by 8 bases and J by 0 bases, with 15 bases left in between. This CDR3 has 15 residues. Germline V lookup: CDR1 MNHEY, CDR2 SMNVEV (reference sequence). Here the CDR3 reads CASYRTAKSTDTQYF. The CDR3 DNA is TGTGCCAGCTACAGGACAGCAAAAAGCACAGATACGCAGTATTTT.

Comments on this clone: The same CDR3 can be traced to other DNA sequences in this sample. The chain joins TRBV7-9 to TRBJ1-2, with D tentatively TRBD1 (5 bases). Germline CDR1 is SEHNR and CDR2 is FQNEAQ (reference sequence). V was clipped by 5 bases and J by 4 bases, with 11 bases between them. CDR3 length: 13 amino acids. The CDR3 protein is CASSPPGFYGYTF. The CDR3 DNA is TGTGCCAGCAGCCCACCAGGGTTCTATGGCTACACCTTC.

The V and J genes are TRBV9 and TRBJ2-1, with 8 bases identical to TRBD1. Germline assignment: CDR1 SGDLS and CDR2 YYNGEE. This CDR3 spans 16 amino acids. V lost 4 bases and J lost 0; bases outside the gene matches: 6. The CDR3 DNA is TGTGCCAGCAGCTTACTGGACAGGGCCTCCTACAATGAGCAGTTCTTC. Translating it yields CASSLLDRASYNEQFF.

This chain connects TRBV4-3 to TRBJ1-1; no reliable D call. Per germline, CDR1 LGHNA and CDR2 YSLEER. The CDR3 is 16 residues long. Trimming cost V 0 bases and J 1 base, with 12 bases left between them. DNA of the CDR3: TGCGCCAGCAGCCAAGATAGTCGGGCGGCGAACACTGAAGCTTTCTTT. Translation: CASSQDSRAANTEAFF.

CDR3 DNA: TGTGCCAGCAGCTCGGGACAGGGTCGCTACAATCAGCCCCAGCATTTT. It yields the protein CASSSGQGRYNQPQHF. The V and J genes are TRBV7-2 and TRBJ1-5; 9 nucleotides line up with TRBD1. This CDR3 has 16 residues. Trimming took 4 bases from V and 3 from J; bases not matched to a gene: 7. Germline V CDR1 and CDR2: SGHTA, FQGNSA.

The count of this clone is one. V usage is TRBV18 and J usage is TRBJ1-1, with D perhaps matching TRBD1 (5 bases). The V and J ends lost 3 bases and 0 bases respectively, with 8 bases between them. Germline lookup yields CDR1 KGHSH and CDR2 LQKENI. This CDR3 contains 14 residues. The CDR3 sequence: CASSPGALNTEAFF. DNA of the CDR3: TGTGCCAGCTCACCTGGGGCACTGAACACTGAAGCTTTCTTT.

V gene TRBV30 combines with J gene TRBJ2-5; either TRBD1 or TRBD2 may supply D (5 bases each). Germline V gives CDR1 GTSNPN, CDR2 SVGIG (reference sequence). Trimming removed 5 bases at V and 4 bases at J, with 8 bases between. The CDR3 totals 11 residues. DNA for the CDR3: TGTGCCTGGGGGGGTGCAGAGACCCAGTACTTC. Encoded protein: CAWGGAETQYF.